This T cell receptor (beta chain) was recovered during a study of CD8 T cells in Susac syndrome (dated 2019 in TCRdb). Regarding the research as a whole: Repertoire sequencing was used to test whether CD8+ T cell activation and differentiation in Susac syndrome was antigen driven. Clonality of the CD8+ T cell repertoire was compared between eleven to twelve healthy donors, about 14 Susac syndrome patients and 15 multiple sclerosis patients. Results the study describes overall, beyond this receptor: The number of individuals in the TCR sequencing and HLA analysis was recognized as being relatively small.

Comments on this clonotype: Its target antigen remains unknown. Base qualities were left out, and no much larger clone turns up one base away.

RNA was extracted using the RNeasy kit, and about 0.5 to 1 microgram was reverse transcribed with random hexamers. The immunoSEQ multiplex PCR assay, covering 54 Vbeta and 13 Jbeta segments, was used to amplify TCR beta CDR3 regions. PCR amplification bias was corrected by using a synthetic template baseline for primer optimization and computational correction. In the authors' own workflow: Reads were annotated to V, D and J genes per IMGT and analyzed with immunoSEQ Analyzer, keeping only productive sequences. Clonality was calculated as one minus the Shannon entropy normalized by log2 of the number of productive unique sequences. Public and private clones were assessed among the 100 most prevalent clones of each patient and control. Susac-specific clones were defined as absent from healthy and MS cohorts, around 980 published viral clones and other ImmuneACCESS disease sequences. TCRdb redid the processing of the public reads, applying fastp at Q25 and MiXCR, and retained in-frame beta chains. Each entry merges the rows of one CDR3 protein and shows their most common DNA and genes. The V and J calls follow TCRdb's processing rather than the paper's. The sample table shows more than 95,000 distinct CDR3 sequences, and over 90% are seen once. The ten largest clones represent roughly 0.3% of the sample.

Peripheral blood CD8+ and CD4+ T cells from healthy donors, Susac syndrome patients and multiple sclerosis patients were profiled using high-throughput TCR beta sequencing. Multiple sclerosis controls were treatment-naive patients with stable or active relapsing-remitting disease fulfilling revised McDonald criteria. Bulk CD8+ and CD4+ T cells were purified by magnetic negative isolation, while CD8+ TEMRA cells were enriched using FACS. Blood was collected in EDTA tubes and processed within 24 hours, with PBMCs isolated through density gradient centrifugation. PBMCs intended for TCR sequencing were cryopreserved in liquid nitrogen and thawed later in a water bath at 37 degrees C. A purity of at least 90% was achieved for sorted or isolated CD4+, CD8+ and CD8+ TEMRA cells. Sequences SEHNR (CDR1) and FQNEAQ (CDR2) are obtained from the germline V gene (reference sequence). Trimming removed 5 bases from V and 0 bases from J, leaving 14 bases between the germline ends. The CDR3 runs 16 residues from the cysteine to the phenylalanine. Solely the CDR3 DNA is kept, with 48 bases framed from the first base.

Sequencing input: CD8+ T cells from PBMCs. The receptor comes from a human donor with multiple sclerosis. This chain joins TRBV7-9 to TRBJ2-1; a tentative D call is TRBD2 (6 bases match). The DNA sequence follows: TGTGCCAGCAGCCCAGACCGGGACTCCTCCTACAATGAGCAGTTCTTC. Translated, it reads CASSPDRDSSYNEQFF.